The text below deals with one TCR beta chain. No antigen is known for it. Clones were sequenced by immunoSEQ multiplex PCR, and TCRdb holds only the in-frame ones, with some missing. Of 130,000 to 150,000 clones listed, around 90% were seen once; the top ten hold 5.5% to 6.5%. The germline V gene has CDR1 SQVTM and CDR2 ANQGSEA. CDR3 length equals 12 residues. The V gene lost 2 bases and the J gene lost 3 bases, with 7 bases spanning the gap. The sample originates from a study of T cell responses to AZD1222 COVID-19 vaccine. Overall study context: Second-dose groups at about 4 or about 12 weeks were pooled. Study results and limitations: Donors were chiefly white British, with a greater number of females, and clonal diversity was perhaps underestimated. CD4 TCRs associated with vaccination spanned spike, dominating at 160-218 and 743-854.

The genes are TRBV29-1 and TRBJ1-2; D possibly corresponds to TRBD1 (6 bases). The TCR was taken from an adult in good health. This specimen was peripheral blood, taken on day 0 of AZD1222 vaccination. In DNA form, the CDR3 reads TGCAGCGTTGAAAACAGGGACTATGGCTACACCTTC. Its protein is CSVENRDYGYTF.